One TCR beta chain is described in this entry. Its antigen is unknown. No much larger clone is present one base from it, and per-base qualities are unavailable. Library preparation used PCR. Sequencing relied on an Illumina HiSeq 2500. To normalize quantification of the TCRbeta repertoire, the TCR libraries were built with molecular barcoding that relied on unique molecular identifiers. The public reads were quality trimmed at Q25 with fastp and then assembled into clones with MiXCR by TCRdb, keeping productive beta chains. Records with the same CDR3 protein are collapsed into one entry carrying the most frequent genes and DNA. This sample lists fewer than 550,000 distinct CDR3 sequences; 9.5% to 13% were detected once. Of the sample, roughly 5% falls within the top ten clones. The data originate from a study of T-cell reconstitution after alpha-beta-depleted transplantation in children (dated by TCRdb to the mid-2010s). A note on the overall study: T-cell immune reconstitution after TCRalphabeta/CD19-depleted allogeneic hematopoietic cell transplantation in children was quantitatively tracked in the study by means of TCR repertoire profiling.

Measured from the cysteine to the phenylalanine, the CDR3 is 16 residues long. The DNA shown is the 48-base CDR3, in frame from base 1. The germline V gene yields SGHTA for CDR1 and FQGNSA for CDR2. Relative to germline, V is 2 bases shorter and J is 7 bases shorter, with 18 bases between their ends. This chain joins TRBV7-2 to TRBJ2-4, with the D gene uncertain. This specimen was PBMCs from the stem cell graft donor, taken from the stem cell graft. The TCR originated in a human donor who donated a stem cell graft to a child with acute myeloid leukemia. In nucleotide form, the sequence is TGTGCCAGCAGCTTATTGGCACAGCCTTTGGAGAACATTCAGTACTTC. Its protein is CASSLLAQPLENIQYF.